The 18 T cell receptor beta chains below were found in one sample sequenced in a study of blood T cell repertoires in COVID-19. Profiling relied on immunoSEQ multiplex PCR, and the TCRdb table lists in-frame clones only, not all of them. The data hold 390,000 or so clones, with roughly 90% observed a single time. The sequencing input was peripheral blood. The origin of the receptors is a woman aged 25 to 39 with COVID-19, enrolled during active disease.

CDR3 residues: CASSPMDTAWTVPNTEAFF. CDR3 nucleotides: TGTGCCAGCTCACCTATGGACACAGCCTGGACAGTACCGAACACTGAAGCTTTCTTT. The V gene is TRBV18, the J gene TRBJ1-1; D perhaps matches TRBD1 (6 bases). V was shortened by 3 bases and J by 1 base, with 24 bases between the two germline ends. The CDR3 consists of 19 residues. Germline V CDR1 and CDR2: KGHSH, LQKENI.

V gene TRBV23-1 combines with J gene TRBJ1-4, with TRBD1 matching 10 bases. TRBV23-1 is given ORF status, its function remaining uncertain. This CDR3 is built from 16 residues. Trimming cost V 4 bases and J 5 bases; bases outside gene matches: 7. DNA for the CDR3: TGCGCCAGCAGTCGAAATCCGGGACAGGGGAATGAAAAACTGTTTTTT. It is translated as CASSRNPGQGNEKLFF.

The chain is built from TRBV19 and TRBJ1-5, with D possibly being TRBD1 (6 bases). The germline V gene has CDR1 LNHDA and CDR2 SQIVND (reference sequence). Trimming pared 2 bases from V and 7 bases from J, leaving 27 bases between. This CDR3 comprises 19 residues. The chain's CDR3 is CASSILGAYGTEFWQPQHF. The DNA of the CDR3 is TGTGCCAGTAGTATATTGGGGGCATACGGGACCGAGTTTTGGCAGCCCCAGCATTTT.

The rearrangement uses TRBV6-5 and TRBJ2-7, with 10 bases that match TRBD2. This CDR3 contains 15 residues. V was pared by 6 bases and J by 4 bases, with 9 bases of the junction left unmatched. Germline values: CDR1 MNHEY, CDR2 SVGAGI. Here the CDR3 DNA reads TGTGCCAGCAGCCAGCTAGCGGGGGACCTATACGAGCAGTACGTC. Its protein product is CASSQLAGDLYEQYV.

The chain employs TRBV11-2 and TRBJ1-2, with D tentatively TRBD1 (6 bases). The CDR3 has 14 amino acids. The germline V gene has CDR1 SGHAT and CDR2 FQNNGV. V gave up 1 base and J gave up 6 bases, with 12 bases separating them. The CDR3 loop reads CASSLAGVRDGYTF. Here the CDR3 DNA reads TGTGCCAGCAGCTTAGCAGGGGTACGAGATGGCTACACCTTC.

This clone was seen only once. The same CDR3 is also encoded by other DNA sequences in this sample. The chain has TRBV5-1 and TRBJ2-7; D is possibly TRBD1 (6 bases). The CDR3 contains 13 residues. The germline CDR1 and CDR2 sequences are SGHRS and YFSETQ. The V end lost 3 bases, the J end lost 3 bases, and 10 bases lay between the germline ends. The CDR3 DNA reads as TGCGCCAGCAGCTCGGGACAAGGCTACGAGCAGTACTTC. Its translation is CASSSGQGYEQYF.

There are a few counts of this clone. The chain links TRBV30 to TRBJ2-1; 9 nucleotides match TRBD2. Trimming cost V 4 bases and J 1 base; bases outside gene matches: 8. Germline V gene lookup returns CDR1 GTSNPN and CDR2 SVGIG (reference sequence). The CDR3 is 16 amino acids. CDR3 protein: CAWTSGTRWSYNEQFF. CDR3 bases: TGTGCCTGGACTAGCGGGACTCGGTGGTCCTACAATGAGCAGTTCTTC.

The chain links TRBV20-1 to TRBJ2-3; 11 nucleotides match TRBD2. V was pared by 3 bases and J by 3 bases, with 5 bases of the junction left unmatched. This CDR3 has 15 amino acids. Germline values: CDR1 DFQATT, CDR2 SNEGSKA (reference sequence). CDR3: CSASGSGGVTDTQYF. The CDR3 bases are TGCAGTGCTAGTGGTAGCGGGGGGGTGACAGATACGCAGTATTTT.

The chain recombines TRBV6-1 with TRBJ2-5; TRBD2 aligns across 10 bases. Trimming at V came to 1 base and at J to 2 bases, leaving 4 bases not matched to a gene. CDR1 is MNHNS and CDR2 is SASEGT in the germline V gene. The CDR3 is 16 residues long. The CDR3 spells CASSEVASGGQETQYF. As DNA, the CDR3 is TGTGCCAGCAGTGAAGTTGCTAGCGGGGGACAAGAGACCCAGTACTTC.

The chain is built from TRBV4-1 and TRBJ2-3; D may be TRBD1 (6 bases). The CDR3 length is 17 residues. CDR1 is MGHRA and CDR2 is YSYEKL in the germline V gene. V shed 0 bases and J shed 2 bases, with 15 bases lying between them. CDR3 nucleotides: TGCGCCAGCAGCCAAGAAGGCAGGGGCATCCCCACAGATACGCAGTATTTT. Residues: CASSQEGRGIPTDTQYF.

The CDR3 loop reads CASTPGVRGKNTQYF. The CDR3 DNA reads TGTGCCAGCACCCCAGGAGTCAGGGGGAAGAATACGCAGTATTTT. The chain joins TRBV11-3 to TRBJ2-3, with 7 nucleotides matching TRBD1. With 7 bases clipped from V and 7 bases from J, the junction kept 14 bases outside the gene matches. Germline-derived CDR1 and CDR2 are SGHNT and YENEEA. The CDR3 totals 15 residues.

The rearrangement joins TRBV7-2 to TRBJ2-2, with TRBD1 matching over 9 bases. Germline CDR1 SGHTA, CDR2 FQGNSA. The V gene end was trimmed by 5 bases and the J gene end by 4 bases; junction bases not matched to a gene: 8. CDR3 length equals 16 residues. The CDR3: CASSRTGTGSTGELFF. DNA for the CDR3: TGTGCCAGCAGCCGCACCGGGACAGGGTCCACCGGGGAGCTGTTTTTT.

The J gene is TRBJ1-1, the V gene TRBV6-2 or TRBV6-3; tentatively, D is TRBD1 (5 bases). V was cut by 5 bases and J by 4 bases, with 14 bases left in between. The CDR3 length is 14 residues. Germline values: CDR1 MNHEY, CDR2 SVGEGT. CDR3 DNA: TGTGCCAGCAGTAGGGGAATCACGGGCACTGAAGCTTTCTTT. As protein: CASSRGITGTEAFF.

The V and J genes are TRBV19 and TRBJ2-2, with 9 bases fitting TRBD2. There are 12 residues in the CDR3. Per the germline V gene, CDR1 is LNHDA and CDR2 is SQIVND (reference sequence). V dropped 8 bases and J dropped 6; count of bases not matched to a gene: 1. CDR3: CASQREAGELFF. CDR3 nucleotide sequence: TGTGCCAGTCAGCGGGAGGCCGGGGAGCTGTTTTTT.

J is TRBJ2-1 and V is TRBV13, with 15 bases identical to TRBD2. This CDR3 is 19 amino acids long. The germline V gene encodes CDR1 PRHDT and CDR2 FYEKMQ (reference sequence). V was clipped by 4 bases and J by 2 bases; unmatched bases: 9. The CDR3 region has the DNA TGTGCCAGCAGCTCCCCGGGACTAGCGGGAGGTCATGCCTACAATGAGCAGTTCTTC. This sequence encodes CASSSPGLAGGHAYNEQFF.

The chain couples TRBV5-4 to TRBJ1-1; D gene unclear. This CDR3 is built from 11 residues. Trimming took off 6 bases at V and 6 bases at J, with 9 bases between the two ends. From germline, CDR1 is SGHNT and CDR2 YYREEE (reference sequence). The CDR3 bases are TGTGCCAGCATCCTAGGAGCTGAAGCTTTCTTT. This sequence encodes CASILGAEAFF.

V gene TRBV12-3 or TRBV12-4 combines with J gene TRBJ2-5; no clear D. CDR3 length: 10 amino acids. V dropped 8 bases and J dropped 6 bases, with 7 bases sitting between them. CDR3 protein: CASLRKTQYF. In DNA form, the CDR3 reads TGTGCCAGCCTGCGAAAGACCCAGTACTTC.

The chain employs TRBV18 and TRBJ1-4; TRBD1 agrees at 7 bases. The CDR3 is 18 residues long. Germline trimming cut 1 base from V and 2 bases from J; bases unmatched to any gene: 10. The germline V gene encodes CDR1 KGHSH and CDR2 LQKENI. CDR3 residues: CASSPLRTGDPTNEKLFF. DNA for the CDR3: TGTGCCAGCTCACCACTTCGGACAGGCGATCCTACTAATGAAAAACTGTTTTTT.